The sequence of this T cell receptor beta chain was determined in a study (dated by TCRdb to the mid-2010s). Study-level background: The study tested whether tumor-infiltrating Tregs in breast cancer are recruited from blood Tregs or converted in situ from other CD4+ T cell subsets.

Amplification of full-length TCR variable regions was done by 5' RACE PCR using constant-region reverse primers, and this step was followed by semi-nested PCR with Nested Universal Primer A. Using the ReliaPrep RNA Cell Miniprep System, total RNA was extracted, and the SMARTer RACE 5'/3' Kit was then used to reverse transcribe the RNA into 5'RACE-ready cDNA. Multiplex adaptors were used to barcode the full-length TCR alpha and beta libraries, which were then sequenced on an Illumina MiSeq. Processing in the source paper ran as follows. For each of nine subset-tissue groups, sequencing data from the five patients were pooled, and the groups were compared by unsupervised clustering of TCR gene usage. The Morisita-Horn index, with shared sequences weighted by their contribution to each repertoire, was used to calculate repertoire similarity. TCRdb trimmed the raw reads at Q25, called clones with MiXCR and kept productive beta chains. CDR3 protein sequences are deduplicated, and each keeps its most common genes and DNA. These V and J calls are TCRdb output, not the study's own analysis. The sample table lists 55,000 to 70,000 distinct CDR3 sequences, roughly 30% of them with a count of one. The ten largest clones capture roughly 3.3% of the sample.

CD4+CD45RO+CD25- cells were isolated as memory CD4+ T cells. Tregs, naive and memory CD4+ T cells from tumor, blood and ipsilateral draining lymph nodes of roughly 5 breast cancer patients underwent full-length TCR alpha and beta sequencing. Tumor tissue and lymph nodes from ipsilateral axillary dissection were perfused with PBS, minced and digested with collagenase I and hyaluronidase. FACS confirmed that the sorted cell populations were more than 90% pure. Broad study findings and their caveats: Tumor memory CD4+ T cell TCR gene usage was found to cluster with blood and lymph node memory CD4+ cells and with lymph node naive CD4+ cells. Rather than covering whole repertoires, validation in the larger cohort was restricted to a single TCR beta V-J rearrangement. The greatest overlap of tumor-infiltrating Treg TCR alpha and beta sequences was observed with tumor naive CD4+ T cells, followed by blood naive CD4+ T cells.

In its sample, this clonotype was seen a few times. No cognate antigen has been identified for it. No base-level quality is on record; no much larger clone is a single base apart. The source is a female donor with breast cancer. The sequenced sample consisted of tumor-infiltrating memory CD4+ T cells sorted from the breast tumor. The intended sense of this specimen's cell subset or site label: memory CD4+ T cells, CD4+CD45RO+CD25-.

Here the CDR3 is given as CASSLSTAGGNNEQFF. The bases read TGTGCCAGCAGCTTAAGTACAGCGGGAGGGAACAATGAGCAGTTCTTC. The sequence joins TRBV7-3 to TRBJ2-1; 10 middle bases align to TRBD2. The V end gives up 1 base and the J end 5 bases, leaving 5 bases in the junction not matched to a gene. The CDR3 covers 16 residues, taking in both the cysteine and the phenylalanine. Solely the CDR3 DNA is kept, with 48 bases framed from the first base. Looking up the germline V gene yields CDR1 SGHTA and CDR2 FQGTGA.